The rows below give T cell receptor beta chains drawn from one sample of a study of blood T cell repertoires in COVID-19. Clones were sequenced by immunoSEQ multiplex PCR, and TCRdb holds only the in-frame ones, with some missing. In the table there are 150,000 to 200,000 clones, about four fifths of which are singletons. The sequenced sample consisted of peripheral blood. These receptors were obtained from a man aged 55-75 years with active or convalescent COVID-19. Both conserved end residues are part of each CDR3. The D gene is left open where the match is weak. Only some rows state a clone size, as once, few, many or a class for expanded clones.

clone_size j_call d_call v_call cdr3_nt cdr3_aa
. TRBJ1-6 . TRBV6-5 TGTGCCAGCAGTTACAGGGGCCCCTATAATTCACCCCTCCACTTT CASSYRGPYNSPLHF
many TRBJ1-1 . TRBV5-1 TGCGCCAGCAGCCGGGAGGACACGCCGAACAGGGCTTTCTTT CASSREDTPNRAFF
. TRBJ2-2 . TRBV5-1 TGCGCCAGCAGCTTGACAGGGGGGGCTTTCGGGGAGCTGTTTTTT CASSLTGGAFGELFF
once TRBJ2-4 . TRBV6-1 TGTGCCAGCAGTGAAACAGGGAACGCCAAAAACATTCAGTACTTC CASSETGNAKNIQYF
. TRBJ1-5 TRBD1 TRBV7-2 TGTGCCAGCAGCTTCGACAGGGGCACTCAGCCCCAGCATTTT CASSFDRGTQPQHF
. TRBJ2-7 TRBD1 TRBV18 TGTGCCAGCTCACCCGGGACAGCGAAGTACGAGCAGTACTTC CASSPGTAKYEQYF
. TRBJ1-4 . TRBV7-3 TGTGCCAGCAGCTTAAAAGCGGGGAAGGGGAAGGAAAAACTGTTTTTT CASSLKAGKGKEKLFF
once TRBJ1-2 TRBD1 TRBV5-4 TGTGCCAGCAGCTTACGACAGGGGGGCCTACGATGGGGCTACACCTTC CASSLRQGGLRWGYTF
. TRBJ1-5 . TRBV2 TGTGCCAGCAGTGAAGGTGCCAGGGGAGGCAATCAGCCCCAGCATTTT CASSEGARGGNQPQHF
. TRBJ2-2 TRBD1 TRBV24-1 TGTGCCACCAGTGATCTAGGACAGGGGGCACGCACCGGGGAGCTGTTTTTT CATSDLGQGARTGELFF